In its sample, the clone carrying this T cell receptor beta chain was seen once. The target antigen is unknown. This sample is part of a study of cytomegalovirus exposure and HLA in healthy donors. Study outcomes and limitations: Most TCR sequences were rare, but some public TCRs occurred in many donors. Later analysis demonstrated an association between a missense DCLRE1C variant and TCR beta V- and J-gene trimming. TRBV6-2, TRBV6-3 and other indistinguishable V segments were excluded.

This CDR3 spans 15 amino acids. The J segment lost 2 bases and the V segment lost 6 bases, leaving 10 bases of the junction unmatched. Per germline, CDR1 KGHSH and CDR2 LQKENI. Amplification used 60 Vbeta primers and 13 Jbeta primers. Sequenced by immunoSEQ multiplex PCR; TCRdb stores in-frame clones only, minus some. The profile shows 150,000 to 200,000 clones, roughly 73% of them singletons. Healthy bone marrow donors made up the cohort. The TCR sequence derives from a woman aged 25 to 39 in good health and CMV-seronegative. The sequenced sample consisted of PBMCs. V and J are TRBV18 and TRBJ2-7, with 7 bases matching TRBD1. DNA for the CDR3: TGTGCCAGCTCCTTACTGCAGGGGGAAACCTACGAGCAGTACTTC. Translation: CASSLLQGETYEQYF.